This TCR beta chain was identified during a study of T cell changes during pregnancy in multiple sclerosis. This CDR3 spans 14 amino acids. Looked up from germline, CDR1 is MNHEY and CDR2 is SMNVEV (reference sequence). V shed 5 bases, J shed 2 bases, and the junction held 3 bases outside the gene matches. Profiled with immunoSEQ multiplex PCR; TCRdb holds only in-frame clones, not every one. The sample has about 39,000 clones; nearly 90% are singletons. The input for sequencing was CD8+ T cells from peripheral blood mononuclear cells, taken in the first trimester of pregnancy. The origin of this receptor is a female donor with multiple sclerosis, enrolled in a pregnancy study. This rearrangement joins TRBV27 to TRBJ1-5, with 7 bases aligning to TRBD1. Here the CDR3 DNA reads TGTGCCAGCAGTACCGGGACAGGCAATCAGCCCCAGCATTTT. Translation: CASSTGTGNQPQHF.